The 29 T cell receptor beta chains in this list originate from one sample, sequenced in a study of blood T cell repertoires in COVID-19. Generated by immunoSEQ multiplex PCR, the TCRdb table keeps only in-frame clones and is missing some. Of around 100,000 clones in the sample, over 75% were seen once. The sample consisted of peripheral blood. Receptors were obtained from a man in his thirties or forties in a cohort sampled during active COVID-19.

This chain uses TRBV5-4 with TRBJ1-3, with D unclear. Germline CDR1 is SGHNT and CDR2 is YYREEE (reference sequence). Trimming took 5 bases from V and 0 from J, leaving 9 bases between them. The CDR3 is made up of 14 amino acids. The CDR3 DNA sequence: TGTGCCAGCAGTGGGCCCGACTCTGGAAACACCATATATTTT. It codes for CASSGPDSGNTIYF.

The chain has TRBV27 and TRBJ2-5; 9 nucleotides line up with TRBD2. The CDR3 has 15 residues. In germline, CDR1 is MNHEY, CDR2 SMNVEV (reference sequence). Trimming removed 7 bases from V and 4 bases from J; junction bases left unmatched: 10. Here the CDR3 reads CASTKSGGYPETQYF. CDR3 nucleotides: TGTGCCAGCACAAAGAGCGGGGGGTATCCAGAGACCCAGTACTTC.

The chain has TRBV7-9 and TRBJ2-3; 9 bases align to TRBD1. V was clipped by 5 bases and J by 1 base; unmatched bases: 4. Germline assignment: CDR1 SEHNR and CDR2 FQNEAQ (reference sequence). The CDR3 length is 15 residues. This CDR3 is CASSLQGAGTDTQYF. CDR3 sequence (DNA): TGTGCCAGCAGCCTACAGGGGGCTGGCACAGATACGCAGTATTTT. Full variable domain (rest looked up from reference TRBV7-9 and TRBJ2-3): DTGVSQNPRHKITKRGQNVTFRCDPISEHNRLYWYRQTLGQGPEFLTYFQNEAQLEKSRLLSDRFSAERPKGSFSTLEIQRTEQGDSAMYLCASSLQGAGTDTQYFGPGTRLTVL.

The genes are TRBV15 and TRBJ1-1, with a possible D match to TRBD1 (5 bases). The V end lost 0 bases, the J end lost 7 bases, and 15 bases lay between the germline ends. CDR1 and CDR2 (germline): LNHNV, YYDKDF (reference sequence). This CDR3 contains 15 residues. In DNA, the CDR3 is TGTGCCACCAGCAGAGATCGTGTTCAGGGTCGTGAAGCTTTCTTT. Translated, it gives CATSRDRVQGREAFF. Drawing the rest from reference TRBV15 and TRBJ1-1, the complete variable domain is DAMVIQNPRYQVTQFGKPVTLSCSQTLNHNVMYWYQQKSSQAPKLLFHYYDKDFNNEADTPDNFQSRRPNTSFCFLDIRSPGLGDTAMYLCATSRDRVQGREAFFGQGTRLTVV.

This chain uses TRBV28 with TRBJ2-2, with D possibly being TRBD2 (5 bases). The CDR3 contains 16 residues. Germline values: CDR1 MDHEN, CDR2 SYDVKM. The germline V and J ends were trimmed by 5 bases and 6 bases, with 19 bases remaining between them. The CDR3 sequence is CASSPASPGSPGELFF. DNA of the CDR3: TGTGCCAGCAGTCCGGCTAGCCCCGGGTCCCCCGGGGAGCTGTTTTTT.

Regarding this clone: The sample carries other DNA sequences with the same CDR3. CDR3 protein: CASSPGGIAEAFF. CDR3 in DNA: TGTGCCAGCTCACCAGGCGGGATCGCTGAAGCTTTCTTT. The gene calls are TRBV18 and TRBJ1-1; D ambiguous. The germline V gene encodes CDR1 KGHSH and CDR2 LQKENI. V lost 2 bases, J lost 6 bases, and 10 bases lay in between. The CDR3 contains 13 residues.

The chain couples TRBV6-5 to TRBJ2-2; the D gene is possibly TRBD2 (6 bases). The germline V and J ends were trimmed by 0 bases and 1 base, with 9 bases remaining between them. The length of the CDR3 is 16 residues. Germline V CDR1 and CDR2: MNHEY, SVGAGI. The CDR3 reads CASSYSGTWNTGELFF. The CDR3 bases are TGTGCCAGCAGTTACTCAGGGACTTGGAACACCGGGGAGCTGTTTTTT.

In this sample, this clone turned up once. The rearrangement uses TRBV28 and TRBJ1-2; tentatively, D is TRBD1 (5 bases). Germline V gene data show CDR1 as MDHEN and CDR2 as SYDVKM. Trimming took 4 bases from V and 3 from J, leaving 12 bases between them. This CDR3 comprises 14 residues. CDR3 coding DNA: TGTGCCAGCAGTTCGTACAGGTACGACTATGGCTACACCTTC. It specifies CASSSYRYDYGYTF.

The chain carries TRBV3-1 (or the pseudogene TRBV3-2) and TRBJ1-1; D uncertain. CDR1 is LGHDT and CDR2 is YNNKEL in the germline V gene (reference sequence). CDR3 length: 15 residues. V was pared by 1 base and J by 4 bases, with 13 bases between. The CDR3 DNA reads as TGTGCCAGCAGCCAAGGGAGCCGACCTGGCACTGAAGCTTTCTTT. This gives the protein CASSQGSRPGTEAFF.

The chain has TRBV5-4 and TRBJ2-3; D might be TRBD2 (6 bases). CDR1 and CDR2 (germline): SGHNT, YYREEE (reference sequence). The CDR3 contains 15 residues. Trimming cost V 0 bases and J 4 bases, with 12 bases left between them. CDR3 protein: CASSLAGGEADTQYF. CDR3 coding DNA: TGTGCCAGCAGCTTGGCCGGCGGGGAAGCAGATACGCAGTATTTT.

The chain has TRBV5-5 and TRBJ1-2, with 8 bases identical to TRBD1. The length of the CDR3 is 14 residues. The germline CDR1 and CDR2 sequences are SGHKS and YYEKEE (reference sequence). The trim removed 0 bases at V and 2 bases at J, leaving 0 bases unmatched. CDR3 DNA: TGTGCCAGCAGCTTGGGACAGGGGAACTATGGCTACACCTTC. Amino acids: CASSLGQGNYGYTF.

The chain couples TRBV19 to TRBJ1-1; D is ambiguous. In germline, CDR1 is LNHDA, CDR2 SQIVND (reference sequence). The length of the CDR3 is 13 residues. V lost 7 bases to trimming and J lost 1 base, with 10 bases between them. CDR3 amino acids: CASKRNSNTEAFF. CDR3 DNA: TGTGCCAGTAAGAGAAACTCGAACACTGAAGCTTTCTTT.

V usage is TRBV11-2 and J usage is TRBJ2-5; D perhaps matches TRBD1 (6 bases). Trimming pared 4 bases from V and 3 bases from J, leaving 15 bases between. This CDR3 is 15 amino acids long. Looked up from germline, CDR1 is SGHAT and CDR2 is FQNNGV. The CDR3 loop is CASSSPSRDKETQYF. The CDR3 DNA reads TGTGCCAGCAGCTCCCCTTCCCGGGACAAAGAGACCCAGTACTTC.

The chain uses TRBV28 and TRBJ2-7; D gene ambiguous. Trimming took 3 bases from V and 7 from J, leaving 16 bases between them. Germline V gives CDR1 MDHEN, CDR2 SYDVKM. The CDR3 sequence is 14 residues long. The CDR3 region is CASSFYTGSEEQYF. The DNA of the CDR3 is TGTGCCAGCAGTTTTTATACCGGGTCTGAAGAGCAGTACTTC.

The chain is built from TRBV19 and TRBJ2-3; 7 nucleotides match TRBD1. Germline CDR1 is LNHDA and CDR2 is SQIVND (reference sequence). The V and J ends lost 4 bases and 3 bases, in that order; junction bases with no gene match: 4. The CDR3 spans 14 residues. The CDR3 sequence: CASSRRQGTDTQYF. In DNA form, the CDR3 reads TGTGCCAGTAGTAGACGACAGGGAACAGATACGCAGTATTTT.

This clone was found once. The rearrangement links TRBV6-4 to TRBJ2-1, with D maybe TRBD1 (5 bases). Looked up from germline, CDR1 is MRHNA and CDR2 is SNTAGT. Trimming pared 0 bases from V and 3 bases from J, leaving 15 bases between. This CDR3 is built from 17 residues. CDR3 loop: CASSDSGYGASYNEQFF. In nucleotides, the CDR3 is TGTGCCAGCAGTGACTCAGGGTATGGGGCTAGCTACAATGAGCAGTTCTTC.

The rearrangement joins TRBV6-1 to TRBJ1-2; 7 nucleotides align to TRBD1. The CDR3 runs to 14 residues. With 1 base clipped from V and 1 base from J, the junction kept 0 bases outside the gene matches. The germline CDR1 and CDR2 sequences are MNHNS and SASEGT. The CDR3 here is CASSEDRGNYGYTF. DNA for the CDR3: TGTGCCAGCAGTGAAGACAGGGGTAACTATGGCTACACCTTC.

V gene TRBV27 combines with J gene TRBJ2-5; 7 bases are a match to TRBD2. This CDR3 comprises 13 residues. Germline V lookup: CDR1 MNHEY, CDR2 SMNVEV (reference sequence). V shed 5 bases, J shed 7 bases, and the junction held 7 bases outside the gene matches. This CDR3 reads CASSLGLGATQYF. DNA for the CDR3: TGTGCCAGCAGTCTTGGACTAGGCGCGACCCAGTACTTC.

Remarks on this clone: The sample holds other DNA sequences that translate to the same CDR3. This chain uses TRBV7-2 with TRBJ2-3; no clear D. Germline CDR1 is SGHTA and CDR2 is FQGNSA. With 2 bases removed from V and 2 bases from J, the gap between germline ends came to 5 bases. The length of the CDR3 is 13 residues. As DNA, the CDR3 is TGTGCCAGCAGCTTAACCTACACAGATACGCAGTATTTT. It translates to CASSLTYTDTQYF.

In nucleotides, the CDR3 is TGTGCCAGCAGCGAGAGGGGGGACAGCTCTGGGGCCAACGTCCTGACTTTC. Translation: CASSERGDSSGANVLTF. The chain uses TRBV9 and TRBJ2-6; a possible D gene is TRBD1 (7 bases). Germline V gene lookup returns CDR1 SGDLS and CDR2 YYNGEE. Deletions cut 3 bases from V and 0 bases from J, with 13 bases between. The CDR3 spans 17 residues.

The chain combines TRBV10-3 with TRBJ2-1; D unresolved. Germline V lookup: CDR1 ENHRY, CDR2 SYGVKD. V dropped 0 bases and J dropped 3 bases, with 6 bases sitting between them. This CDR3 comprises 14 residues. The CDR3 loop reads CAISESASYNEQFF. The CDR3 DNA follows: TGTGCCATCAGTGAGTCCGCCAGCTACAATGAGCAGTTCTTC.

The chain is built from TRBV7-9 and TRBJ2-3, with D perhaps matching TRBD1 (6 bases). CDR3 length: 14 residues. V was shortened by 5 bases and J by 1 base, with 10 bases between the two germline ends. The V gene's germline CDR1 is SEHNR and CDR2 FQNEAQ (reference sequence). Here the CDR3 reads CASSPRGGTDTQYF. In DNA form, the CDR3 reads TGTGCCAGCAGCCCCAGGGGAGGCACAGATACGCAGTATTTT. The full variable domain, rest sourced from reference TRBV7-9 and TRBJ2-3, is DTGVSQNPRHKITKRGQNVTFRCDPISEHNRLYWYRQTLGQGPEFLTYFQNEAQLEKSRLLSDRFSAERPKGSFSTLEIQRTEQGDSAMYLCASSPRGGTDTQYFGPGTRLTVL.

This chain connects TRBV29-1 to TRBJ2-7; 9 bases line up with TRBD1. The CDR3 runs to 14 residues. V was pared by 6 bases and J by 4 bases, with 10 bases of the junction left unmatched. The germline V gene encodes CDR1 SQVTM and CDR2 ANQGSEA. CDR3 nucleotide sequence: TGCAGCGTAACCACAGGGGGCGAATGGTACGAGCAGTACTTC. Encoded protein: CSVTTGGEWYEQYF.

The chain has TRBV6-1 and TRBJ1-1; tentatively, D is TRBD1 (6 bases). The germline CDR1 and CDR2 sequences are MNHNS and SASEGT. V shed 6 bases and J shed 8 bases, with 19 bases lying between them. The CDR3 sequence is 14 residues long. The CDR3 coding sequence is TGTGCCAGCAGACAAAGACAGGTCCGACACGAAGCTTTCTTT. Its protein is CASRQRQVRHEAFF.

The chain couples TRBV12-3 or TRBV12-4 to TRBJ2-3, with D possibly matching TRBD1 (5 bases). The CDR3 extends over 13 amino acids. The V and J ends lost 0 bases and 6 bases respectively, with 7 bases between them. The CDR3 spells CASSLARVDTQYF. For the CDR3, the DNA is TGTGCCAGCAGTTTAGCCAGGGTGGATACGCAGTATTTT.

The sample holds one count of this clone. The gene calls are TRBV7-6 and TRBJ2-5, with 9 nucleotides matching TRBD2. CDR3 length equals 16 residues. Trimming took 0 bases from V and 1 from J; bases not matched to a gene: 3. CDR1 is SGHVS, CDR2 FNYEAQ, per germline. CDR3 protein: CASSLAGGGVQETQYF. DNA of the CDR3: TGTGCCAGCAGCTTAGCTGGCGGGGGGGTCCAAGAGACCCAGTACTTC. The variable domain in full, with the rest retrieved from reference TRBV7-6 and TRBJ2-5, is GAGVSQSPRYKVTKRGQDVALRCDPISGHVSLYWYRQALGQGPEFLTYFNYEAQQDKSGLPNDRFSAERPEGSISTLTIQRTEQRDSAMYRCASSLAGGGVQETQYFGPGTRLLVL.

The chain links TRBV11-2 to TRBJ2-7, with D unclear. Per germline, CDR1 SGHAT and CDR2 FQNNGV. The CDR3 consists of 17 residues. V was cut by 1 base and J by 0 bases, with 16 bases left in between. The CDR3 protein is CASSLAAGRLSSYEQYF. The CDR3, as DNA: TGTGCCAGCAGCTTAGCAGCTGGCAGGCTGAGCTCCTACGAGCAGTACTTC.

The rearrangement joins TRBV7-3 to TRBJ2-3, with TRBD1 identical over 8 bases. V lost 6 bases and J lost 1; bases outside the gene matches: 9. Looked up from germline, CDR1 is SGHTA and CDR2 is FQGTGA. This CDR3 is 16 amino acids long. The CDR3 nucleotides are TGTGCCAGCAGTAAATCAGGGGGCGCGGGCACAGATACGCAGTATTTT. It yields the protein CASSKSGGAGTDTQYF.

The chain is built from TRBV19 and TRBJ1-1; 9 bases fit TRBD1. Germline CDR1 and CDR2: LNHDA and SQIVND (reference sequence). Germline trimming cut 1 base from V and 3 bases from J; bases unmatched to any gene: 9. The CDR3 has 17 residues. CDR3 coding DNA: TGTGCCAGTAGTATAGGCTACACAGGGGGCGGTTACACTGAAGCTTTCTTT. Its protein product is CASSIGYTGGGYTEAFF.